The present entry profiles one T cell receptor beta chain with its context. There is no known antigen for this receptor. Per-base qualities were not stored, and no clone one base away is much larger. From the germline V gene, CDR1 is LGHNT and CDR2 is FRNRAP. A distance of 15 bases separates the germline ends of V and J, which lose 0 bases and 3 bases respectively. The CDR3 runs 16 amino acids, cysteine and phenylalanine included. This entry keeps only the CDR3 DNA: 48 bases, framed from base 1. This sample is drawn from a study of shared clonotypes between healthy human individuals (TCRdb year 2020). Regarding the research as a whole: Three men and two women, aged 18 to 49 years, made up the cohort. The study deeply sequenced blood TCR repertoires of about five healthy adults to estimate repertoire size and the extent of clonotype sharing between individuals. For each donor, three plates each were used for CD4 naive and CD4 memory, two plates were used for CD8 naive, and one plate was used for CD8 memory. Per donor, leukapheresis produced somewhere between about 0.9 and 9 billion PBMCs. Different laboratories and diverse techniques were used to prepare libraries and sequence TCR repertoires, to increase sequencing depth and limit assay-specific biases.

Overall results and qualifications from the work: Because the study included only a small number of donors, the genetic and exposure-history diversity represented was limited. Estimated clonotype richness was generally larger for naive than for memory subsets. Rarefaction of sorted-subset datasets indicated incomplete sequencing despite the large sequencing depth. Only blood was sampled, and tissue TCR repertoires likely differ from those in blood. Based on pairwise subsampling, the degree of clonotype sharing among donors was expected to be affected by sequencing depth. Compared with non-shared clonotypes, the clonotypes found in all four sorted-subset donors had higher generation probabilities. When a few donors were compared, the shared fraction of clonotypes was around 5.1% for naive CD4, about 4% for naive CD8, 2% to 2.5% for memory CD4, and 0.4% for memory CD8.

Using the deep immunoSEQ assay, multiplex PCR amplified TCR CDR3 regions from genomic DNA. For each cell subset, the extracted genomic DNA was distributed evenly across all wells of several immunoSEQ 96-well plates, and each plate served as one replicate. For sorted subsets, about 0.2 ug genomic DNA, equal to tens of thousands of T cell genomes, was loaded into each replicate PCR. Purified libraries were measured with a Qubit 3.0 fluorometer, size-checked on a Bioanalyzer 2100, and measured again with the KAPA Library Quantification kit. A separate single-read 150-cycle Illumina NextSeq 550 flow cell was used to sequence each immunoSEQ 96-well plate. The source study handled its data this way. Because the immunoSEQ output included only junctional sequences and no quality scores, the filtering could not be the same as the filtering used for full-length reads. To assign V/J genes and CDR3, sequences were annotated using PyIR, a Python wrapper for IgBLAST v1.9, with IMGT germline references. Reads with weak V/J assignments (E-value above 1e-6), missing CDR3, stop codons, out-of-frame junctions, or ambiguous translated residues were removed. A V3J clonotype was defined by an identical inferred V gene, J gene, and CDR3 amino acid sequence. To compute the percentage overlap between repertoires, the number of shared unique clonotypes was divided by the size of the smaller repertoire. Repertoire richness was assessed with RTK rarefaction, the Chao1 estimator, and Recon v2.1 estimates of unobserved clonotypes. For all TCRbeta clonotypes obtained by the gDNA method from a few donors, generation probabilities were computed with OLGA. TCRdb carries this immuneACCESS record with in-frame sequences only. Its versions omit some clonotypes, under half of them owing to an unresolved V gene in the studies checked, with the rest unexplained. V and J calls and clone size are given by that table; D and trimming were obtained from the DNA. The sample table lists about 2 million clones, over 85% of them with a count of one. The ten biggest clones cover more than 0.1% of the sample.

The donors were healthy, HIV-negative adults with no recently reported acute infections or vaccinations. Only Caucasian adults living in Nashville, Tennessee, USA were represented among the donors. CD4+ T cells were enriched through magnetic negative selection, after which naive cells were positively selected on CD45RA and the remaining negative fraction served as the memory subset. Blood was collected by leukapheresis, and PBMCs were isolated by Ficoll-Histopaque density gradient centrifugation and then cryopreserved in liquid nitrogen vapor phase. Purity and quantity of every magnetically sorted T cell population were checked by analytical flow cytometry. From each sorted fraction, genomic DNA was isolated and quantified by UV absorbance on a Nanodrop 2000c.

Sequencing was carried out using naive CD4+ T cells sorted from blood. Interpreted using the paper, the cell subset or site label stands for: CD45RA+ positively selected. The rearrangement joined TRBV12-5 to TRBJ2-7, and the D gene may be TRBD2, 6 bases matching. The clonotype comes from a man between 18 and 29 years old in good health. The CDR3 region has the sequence CASGLVSPGTHYEQYF. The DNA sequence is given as TGTGCTAGTGGTTTGGTATCCCCTGGGACTCACTACGAGCAGTACTTC.